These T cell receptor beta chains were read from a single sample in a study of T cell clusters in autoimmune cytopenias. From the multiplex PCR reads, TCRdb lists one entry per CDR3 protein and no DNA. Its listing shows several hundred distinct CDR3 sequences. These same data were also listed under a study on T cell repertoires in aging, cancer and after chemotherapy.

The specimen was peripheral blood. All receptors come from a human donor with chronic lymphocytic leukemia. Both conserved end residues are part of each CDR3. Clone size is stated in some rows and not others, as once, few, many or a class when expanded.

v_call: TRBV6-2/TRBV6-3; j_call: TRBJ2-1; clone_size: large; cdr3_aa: CASRYWGRASADNEQFF
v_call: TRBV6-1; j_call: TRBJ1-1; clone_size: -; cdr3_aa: CASSPRTGGYTEAFF
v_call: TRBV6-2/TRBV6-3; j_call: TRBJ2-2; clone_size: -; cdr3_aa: CASSSTGTGVGNTGELFF
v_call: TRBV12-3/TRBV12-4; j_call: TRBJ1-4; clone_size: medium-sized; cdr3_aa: CASSGTGGKGEKLFF
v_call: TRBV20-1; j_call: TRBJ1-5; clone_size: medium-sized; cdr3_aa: CSARDDGNGPQHF
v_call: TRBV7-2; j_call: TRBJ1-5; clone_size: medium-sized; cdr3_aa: CASSLSGSRQPQHF
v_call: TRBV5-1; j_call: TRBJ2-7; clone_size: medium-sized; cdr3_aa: CASSLAVGDYEQYF
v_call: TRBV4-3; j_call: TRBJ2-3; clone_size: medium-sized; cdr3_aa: CASSQDLTSGTDTQYF
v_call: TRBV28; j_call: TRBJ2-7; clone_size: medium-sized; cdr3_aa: CASSSGQGYEQYF
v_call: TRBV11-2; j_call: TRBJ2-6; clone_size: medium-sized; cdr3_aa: CASSSYAGGTGFSGANVLTF
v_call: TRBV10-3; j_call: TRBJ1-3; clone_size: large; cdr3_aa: CAISEWDEAGNTIYF
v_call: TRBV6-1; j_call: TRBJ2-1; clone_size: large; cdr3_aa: CASSEEVAGGNEQFF
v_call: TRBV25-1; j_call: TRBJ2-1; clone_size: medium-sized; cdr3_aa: CASSEFGGGGYNEQFF
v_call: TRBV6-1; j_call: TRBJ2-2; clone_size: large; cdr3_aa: CASSEARGPGELFF
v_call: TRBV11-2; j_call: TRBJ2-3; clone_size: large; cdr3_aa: CASSSIAWRTDTQYF
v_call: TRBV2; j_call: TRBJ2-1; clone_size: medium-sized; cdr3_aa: CASRGEGAYNEQFF
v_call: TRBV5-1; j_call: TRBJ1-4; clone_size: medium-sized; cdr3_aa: CASSLRGEGDEKLFF
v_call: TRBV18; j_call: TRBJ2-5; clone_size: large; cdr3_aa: CASSSRTDYQETQYF
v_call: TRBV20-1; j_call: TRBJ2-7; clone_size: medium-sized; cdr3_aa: CSARTGVPYEQYF
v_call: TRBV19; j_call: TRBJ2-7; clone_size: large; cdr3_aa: CASSPLADYEQYF
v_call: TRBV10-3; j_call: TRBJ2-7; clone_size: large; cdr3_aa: CAISERGGGKGSDEQYF
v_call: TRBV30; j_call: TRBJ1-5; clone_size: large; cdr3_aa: CAWSDRQRGNSNQPQHF
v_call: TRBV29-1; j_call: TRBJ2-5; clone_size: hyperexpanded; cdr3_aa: CSVGVTSDETQYF
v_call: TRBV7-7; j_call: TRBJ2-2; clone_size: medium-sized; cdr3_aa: CASSPTGYGTGELFF
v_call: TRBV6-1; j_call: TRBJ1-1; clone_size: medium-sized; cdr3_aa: CASWGWTEAFF
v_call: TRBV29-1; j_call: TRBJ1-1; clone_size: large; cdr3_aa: CSVGLESGVTTEAFF
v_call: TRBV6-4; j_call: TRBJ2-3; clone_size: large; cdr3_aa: CASSDTGLAGADTQYF
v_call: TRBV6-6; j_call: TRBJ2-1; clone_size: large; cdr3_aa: CASSRVVGRAPVEQFF
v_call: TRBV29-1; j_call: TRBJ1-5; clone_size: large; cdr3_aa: CSVSGQGPNQPQHF
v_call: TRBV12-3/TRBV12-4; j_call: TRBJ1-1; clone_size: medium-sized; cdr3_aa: CASSPQTDSTEAFF
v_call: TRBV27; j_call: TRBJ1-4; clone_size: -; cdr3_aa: CASSFPSTGVRMKNCF
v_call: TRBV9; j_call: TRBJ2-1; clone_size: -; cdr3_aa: CASSATGSSSYNEQFF
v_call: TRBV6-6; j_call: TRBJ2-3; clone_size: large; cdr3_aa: CASSYSIDTDTQYF
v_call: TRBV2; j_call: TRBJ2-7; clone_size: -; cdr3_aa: CASSEDGSEQYF
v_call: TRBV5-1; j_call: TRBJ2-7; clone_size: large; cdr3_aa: CASSLLGSSYEQYF
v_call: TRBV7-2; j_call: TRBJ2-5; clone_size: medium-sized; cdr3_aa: CASRPGLGPETQYF
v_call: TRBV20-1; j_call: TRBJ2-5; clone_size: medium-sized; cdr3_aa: CSAGDRGRQETQYF
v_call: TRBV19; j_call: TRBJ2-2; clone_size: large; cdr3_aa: CASSVLPGTGNTGELFF
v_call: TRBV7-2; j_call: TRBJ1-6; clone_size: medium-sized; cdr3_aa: CASSPGVTLHF
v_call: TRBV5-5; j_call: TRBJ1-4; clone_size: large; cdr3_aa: CASSLRDRAWANEKLFF
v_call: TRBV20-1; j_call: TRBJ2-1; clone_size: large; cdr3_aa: CSGPGQWGEQFF
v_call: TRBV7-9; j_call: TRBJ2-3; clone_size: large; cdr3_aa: CASSSILAGGITDTQYF
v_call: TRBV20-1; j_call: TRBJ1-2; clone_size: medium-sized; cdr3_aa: CSARKGQGAKGYTF
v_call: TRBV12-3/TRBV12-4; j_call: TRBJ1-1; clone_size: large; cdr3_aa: CASSRGQVIDTEAFF
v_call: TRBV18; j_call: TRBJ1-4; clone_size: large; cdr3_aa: CASSPPGQGNEKLFF
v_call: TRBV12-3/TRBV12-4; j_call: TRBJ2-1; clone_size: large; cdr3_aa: CASSHRRMSYNEQFF
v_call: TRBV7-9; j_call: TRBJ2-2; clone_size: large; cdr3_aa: CASSLTGAGELFF